This TCR beta chain was recorded in a study of CD8 T cells in ankylosing spondylitis. About this clonotype itself: Antigen unknown.

Each CDR3 protein is one row after TCRdb ran MiXCR on the 5' RACE reads. The data contain 750,000 to 850,000 distinct CDR3 sequences, roughly 10% of them singletons. Study-level findings and limits: Characteristic of ankylosing spondylitis blood, it appeared, was a TCR beta motif comprising roughly eight highly homologous variants.

V shed 3 bases and J shed 15 bases, with 18 bases lying between them. CDR3 length: 13 amino acids. Germline loops: CDR1 MNHEY, CDR2 SMNVEV (reference sequence). The source is a male donor with ankylosing spondylitis. Sequenced sample: blood, either unsorted or a sorted T cell fraction (not recorded which). The rearrangement links TRBV27 to TRBJ2-1; D possibly corresponds to TRBD1 (6 bases). The CDR3 region is CASSLGRGNIAFF. In DNA form, the CDR3 reads TGTGCCAGCAGTTTGGGCAGGGGTAATATTGCGTTCTTC.